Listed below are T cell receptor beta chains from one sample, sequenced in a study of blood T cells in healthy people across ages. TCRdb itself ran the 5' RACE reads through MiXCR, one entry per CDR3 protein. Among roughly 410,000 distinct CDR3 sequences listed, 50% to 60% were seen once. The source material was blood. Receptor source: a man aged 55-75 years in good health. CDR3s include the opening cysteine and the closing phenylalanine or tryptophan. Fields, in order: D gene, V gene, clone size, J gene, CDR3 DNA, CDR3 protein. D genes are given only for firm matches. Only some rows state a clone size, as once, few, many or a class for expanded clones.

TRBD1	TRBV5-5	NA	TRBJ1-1	TGTGCCAGCAGCTTAATAGGGGGCGTGAACACTGAAGCTTTCTTT	CASSLIGGVNTEAFF
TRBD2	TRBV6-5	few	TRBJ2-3	TGTGCCAGCAGTATGGGACTAGCCCTCACAGATACGCAGTATTTT	CASSMGLALTDTQYF
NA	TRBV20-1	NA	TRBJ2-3	TGCAGTGTAGGGGTCAACACAGATACGCAGTATTTT	CSVGVNTDTQYF
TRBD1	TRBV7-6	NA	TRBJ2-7	TGTGCCAGCAGCTTGACCGGGACAGGGCCACTCTACGAGCAGTACTTC	CASSLTGTGPLYEQYF
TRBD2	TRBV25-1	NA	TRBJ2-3	TGTGCCAGCAGTGAGCAGGGACTAGTGGAAAGGGCAGATACGCAGTATTTT	CASSEQGLVERADTQYF
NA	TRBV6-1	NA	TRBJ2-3	TGTGCCAGCAGTGAAGGGGGGAGCCCAGATACGCAGTATTTT	CASSEGGSPDTQYF
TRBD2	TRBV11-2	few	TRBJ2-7	TGTGCCAGCAGCTTGAGAGGGACTAGCGATTCCTACGAGCAGTACTTC	CASSLRGTSDSYEQYF
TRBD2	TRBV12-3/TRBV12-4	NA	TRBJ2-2	TGTGCCAGCAGTTTAGCGGGGAGGGGTTCGAACACCGGGGAGCTGTTTTTT	CASSLAGRGSNTGELFF
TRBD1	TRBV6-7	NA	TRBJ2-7	TGTGCCACCAGGGGGGCGACAGGGGACCTCTACGAGCAGTACTTC	CATRGATGDLYEQYF
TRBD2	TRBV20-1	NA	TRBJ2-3	TGCAGTGCTAGGGGCCTAGCGGGGGGGAGGACAGATACGCAGTATTTT	CSARGLAGGRTDTQYF
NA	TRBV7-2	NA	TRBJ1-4	TGTGCCAGCAGCTCCTCCGGGACGGTGGTTGAAAAACTGTTTTTT	CASSSSGTVVEKLFF
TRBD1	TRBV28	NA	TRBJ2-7	TGTGCCAGCAGGGACGGACAGGGCTCTGTGTACTTC	CASRDGQGSVYF
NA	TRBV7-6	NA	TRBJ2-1	TGTGCCAGCAACTTAGCTAACAGTATCTACAATGAGCAGTTCTTC	CASNLANSIYNEQFF
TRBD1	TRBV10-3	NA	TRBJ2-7	TGTGCCATCAGTGATAGGACAGGGGTTGACGAGCAGTACTTC	CAISDRTGVDEQYF
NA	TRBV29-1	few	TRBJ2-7	TGCAGCGTTGGGGAACAGGGATCCTACGAGCAGTACTTC	CSVGEQGSYEQYF
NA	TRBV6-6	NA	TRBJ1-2	TGTGCCAGCAGCGCGGGGGAGTTGGATGGCTACACCTTC	CASSAGELDGYTF
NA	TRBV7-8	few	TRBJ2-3	TGTGCCAGCAGCTTAGCGCTCCCGGATACGCAGTATTTT	CASSLALPDTQYF
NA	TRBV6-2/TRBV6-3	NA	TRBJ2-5	TGTGCCAGCAGTTACTCGACCCCGCGAGAGGCCCAGTACTTC	CASSYSTPREAQYF
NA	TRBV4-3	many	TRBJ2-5	TGCGCCAGCAGCCAAGAAAAGGATCTGGAGACCCAGTACTTC	CASSQEKDLETQYF
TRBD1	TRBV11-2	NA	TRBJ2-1	TGTGCCAGCAGCCTGCGGGCTCCCGGGACAGAATCGTCTTTTGGCATATCACACAATGAGCAGTTCTTC	CASSLRAPGTESSFGISHNEQFF
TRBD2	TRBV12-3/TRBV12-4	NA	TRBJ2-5	TGTGCCAGCAGTTTAGCGGGAGGGCCGTACAATGAGCAGTACTTC	CASSLAGGPYNEQYF
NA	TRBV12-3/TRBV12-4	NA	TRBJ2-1	TGTGCCAGCAGTCCCGGGCAGGGCGGCAACGAGCAGTTCTTC	CASSPGQGGNEQFF
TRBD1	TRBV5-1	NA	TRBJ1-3	TGCGCCAGCAGCCCAGGGACAGGCCACTCTGGAAACACCATATATTTT	CASSPGTGHSGNTIYF
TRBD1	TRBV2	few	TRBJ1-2	TGTGCCAGCAGTAAAGTTACCCCGGGACAGGGAGGAGGCTACACCTTC	CASSKVTPGQGGGYTF
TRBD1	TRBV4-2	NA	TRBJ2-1	TGTGCCAGCAGCCGCCGGGACAGGGGGCTCGATGGGCAGTTCTTC	CASSRRDRGLDGQFF
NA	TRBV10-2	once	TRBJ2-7	TGCGCCAGCGGGGTCGAGATGCTTTCCTACGAGCAGTACTTC	CASGVEMLSYEQYF
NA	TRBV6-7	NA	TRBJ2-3	TGTGCCAGCAGTTACTCGATTCACAGGCTAGGCGAGCAGTATTTT	CASSYSIHRLGEQYF
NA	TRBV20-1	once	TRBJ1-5	TGCAGTGCTAGAGAAATGGCCGGCCAGAATAATCAGCCCCAGCATTTT	CSAREMAGQNNQPQHF
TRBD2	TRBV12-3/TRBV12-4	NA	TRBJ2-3	TGTGCCAGCAGTTTAGGGGTAGCGGGGGGGCAAGATACGCAGTATTTT	CASSLGVAGGQDTQYF
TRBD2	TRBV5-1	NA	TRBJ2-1	TGCGCCAGCAGCTTACCTAGCGGGTCCAATGAGCAGTTCTTC	CASSLPSGSNEQFF